Reported below is one T cell receptor beta chain. The sample comes from a study of blood T cell repertoires in COVID-19. Overall study: Collection of acute and convalescent COVID-19 samples took place in the United States, Italy and Spain. PBMCs, B-cell-depleted T cells, or T cells were the source of the cDNA or gDNA that made up the material.

Trimming pared 6 bases from V and 5 bases from J, leaving 16 bases between. Germline V CDR1 and CDR2: KGHSH, LQKENI. The CDR3 is 14 amino acids. How the authors handled the data: Amplification of reference gene primers was used by the study to estimate nucleated cell counts. The data were produced by immunoSEQ multiplex PCR, yet TCRdb's version contains in-frame clones alone and is incomplete. Clone size and the V and J calls come from that table; the DNA yielded D and trimming. The top ten clones hold under 7% of a sample with 100,000 to 150,000 clones, 65% to 90% of them seen once. Source material: peripheral blood. The clonotype was recovered from a man older than 75 with active or convalescent COVID-19. The chain is built from TRBV18 and TRBJ2-5, with a weak D call TRBD2 (5 bases). CDR3 region: CASSPRPGYETQYF. The CDR3 DNA reads as TGTGCCAGCTCCCCCAGGCCGGGGTACGAGACCCAGTACTTC.